This entry describes one TCR beta chain. Participants were aged about 18 to 100 years from approximately 23 US areas. The sample comes from a study of blood T cell repertoires in COVID-19. Source study methods: Reference gene primer amplification gave nucleated cell count estimates. Using immunoSEQ multiplex PCR, the repertoire was profiled, and TCRdb retains in-frame clones only, with some absent. For V, J and clone size, that table is used; D and trimming come from the DNA. The table shows 300,000 to 500,000 clones, with roughly 90% occurring only once. Trimming removed 6 bases from V and 4 bases from J; junction bases left unmatched: 11. This CDR3 comprises 16 residues. CDR1 SGHRS and CDR2 YFSETQ come from the germline V gene.

The TCR comes from a woman aged 25 to 39 with acute COVID-19. This sequence joins TRBV5-1 and TRBJ2-5; 11 bases align to TRBD1. The sample comprised PBMCs or T cells enriched from blood (not recorded which). The CDR3 coding sequence is TGCGCCAGCATGGCCTTGGGACAGGGGGTTGGAGAGACCCAGTACTTC. Encoded protein: CASMALGQGVGETQYF.